This T cell receptor beta chain was profiled in a study of blood T cell repertoires in COVID-19. Study summary: Acute and convalescent COVID-19 samples came from the United States, Italy and Spain.

The CDR3 covers 15 residues. CDR1 and CDR2 from the germline V gene are MNHEY and SVGEGT. The V segment lost 5 bases and the J segment 4 bases; nucleotides outside the gene matches: 10. Using immunoSEQ multiplex PCR, the repertoire was profiled, and TCRdb retains in-frame clones only, with some absent. This repertoire shows about 240,000 clones, 82% found once; its top ten account for approximately 4.5%. V gene TRBV6-2 or TRBV6-3 combines with J gene TRBJ2-7; 8 bases are shared with TRBD2. This TCR was recovered from a woman in her seventies with acute or convalescent COVID-19. The specimen sequenced was peripheral blood. The CDR3 region is CASSIRGGTLYEQYF. CDR3 nucleotide sequence: TGTGCCAGCAGTATCCGCGGGGGGACCCTTTACGAGCAGTACTTC.